This T cell receptor (delta chain) comes out of a study of γδ T cells in repeated Plasmodium falciparum infection. This clone was seen ten or more times. Other DNA sequences in the sample encode the same CDR3. TCRdb reran clone calling via CATT on the multiplex PCR reads. The table records roughly 90,000 delta-chain clones, more than 1.4% of them present only once. The source of this sequence is a pool of human donors (malaria-infected and uninfected, not separated). Sequenced sample: gamma-delta T cells from blood.

This chain's CDR3 is CALGELGGIPTGGSSTDKLIF. As DNA, the CDR3 is TGTGCTCTTGGGGAACTGGGAGGGATCCCAACTGGGGGCTCTTCCACCGATAAACTCATCTTT. The V call is TRDV1, the J call TRDJ1; 8 bases match TRDD3. V was clipped by 0 bases and J by 1 base; unmatched bases: 19. Looked up from germline, CDR1 is TSWWSYY and CDR2 is QGS. This CDR3 contains 21 residues.